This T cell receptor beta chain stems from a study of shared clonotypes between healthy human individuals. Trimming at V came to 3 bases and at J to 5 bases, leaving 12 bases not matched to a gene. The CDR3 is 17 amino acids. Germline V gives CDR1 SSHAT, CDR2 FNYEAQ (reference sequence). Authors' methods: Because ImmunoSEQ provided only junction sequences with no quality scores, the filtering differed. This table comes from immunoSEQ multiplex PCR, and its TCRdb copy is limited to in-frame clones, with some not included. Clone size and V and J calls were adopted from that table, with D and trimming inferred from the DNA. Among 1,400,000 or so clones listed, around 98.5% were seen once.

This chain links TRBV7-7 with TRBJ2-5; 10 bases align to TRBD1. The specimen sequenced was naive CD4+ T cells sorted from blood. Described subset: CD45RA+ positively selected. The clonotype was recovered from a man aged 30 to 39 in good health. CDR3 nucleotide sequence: TGTGCCAGCAGCTTGGCGAGGGACAGGGGTGTTGTTGAGACCCAGTACTTC. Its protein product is CASSLARDRGVVETQYF.